The 30 T cell receptor beta chains below all came from one sample that was sequenced in a study of PD-L1 blockade in urothelial cancer. Generated by immunoSEQ multiplex PCR, the TCRdb table keeps only in-frame clones and is missing some. The sample contains about 82,000 clones, 75% to 90% of which appear only once. The input for sequencing was PBMCs, taken around atezolizumab (anti-PD-L1) treatment. The source of these receptors is a woman in her seventies with urothelial cancer.

The chain recombines TRBV6-5 with TRBJ2-7, with 9 bases fitting TRBD1. CDR1 is MNHEY, CDR2 SVGAGI, per germline. Unmatched junction bases numbered 5, after V lost 0 bases and J lost 5 bases. The CDR3 runs to 15 residues. CDR3 sequence: CASSYSGTGSHEQYF. CDR3 coding DNA: TGTGCCAGCAGTTACTCCGGGACAGGGTCCCACGAGCAGTACTTC.

This chain uses TRBV29-1 with TRBJ1-1; 8 bases agree with TRBD1. This CDR3 contains 13 residues. J was trimmed by 8 bases and V by 7 bases; bases with no gene match: 12. CDR1 is SQVTM, CDR2 ANQGSEA, per germline. The chain's CDR3 is CSGKDRDEFEAFF. DNA of the CDR3: TGCAGCGGAAAGGACAGGGACGAATTCGAAGCTTTCTTT.

The chain uses TRBV7-2 and TRBJ2-7, with D perhaps matching TRBD2 (6 bases). Looked up from germline, CDR1 is SGHTA and CDR2 is FQGNSA. Deletions cut 8 bases from V and 2 bases from J, with 16 bases between. The CDR3 totals 14 residues. The CDR3 bases are TGTGCCAGCCGCCACTCCGGGGGTCCCTACGAGCAGTACTTC. Translating it yields CASRHSGGPYEQYF.

This rearrangement joins TRBV7-3 to TRBJ1-1; 8 nucleotides line up with TRBD1. Germline CDR1 reads SGHTA; CDR2 reads FQGTGA. V was clipped by 5 bases and J by 4 bases; unmatched bases: 12. There are 16 residues in the CDR3. CDR3 in amino acids: CASSLRQGLWSTEAFF. The CDR3 DNA sequence: TGTGCCAGCAGCCTCCGACAGGGGTTGTGGTCCACTGAAGCTTTCTTT.

This clone has a single count. The gene calls are TRBV18 and TRBJ2-2; 7 nucleotides line up with TRBD1. V lost 5 bases to trimming and J lost 6 bases; unmatched junction nucleotides: 9. CDR1 KGHSH and CDR2 LQKENI come from the germline V gene. The CDR3 contains 15 residues. The CDR3 coding sequence is TGTGCCAGCTCATCGCGGCAGGGGGTCGCCGGGGAGCTGTTTTTT. Translation: CASSSRQGVAGELFF.

This clone was observed a few times. The chain employs TRBV5-4 and TRBJ2-7; 9 bases align to TRBD2. The germline gives CDR1 SGHNT, CDR2 YYREEE (reference sequence). V gave up 5 bases and J gave up 3 bases; unmatched junction bases: 9. CDR3 size: 15 residues. The CDR3 loop is CASSRDPSGDYEQYF. The CDR3 nucleotides read TGTGCCAGCAGTCGGGACCCTAGCGGGGACTACGAGCAGTACTTC.

CDR3 DNA sequence: TGTGCCAGCAGTCCTGGGGGGGTGGATGAAAAACTGTTTTTT. Its translation is CASSPGGVDEKLFF. J is TRBJ1-4 and V is TRBV6-5; a possible D gene is TRBD1 (5 bases). This CDR3 is built from 14 residues. CDR1 and CDR2 from the germline V gene are MNHEY and SVGAGI. V lost 5 bases and J 6 bases, leaving 13 bases between the germline ends.

This clone was detected a few times. The chain joins TRBV5-1 to TRBJ2-7; 7 positions agree with TRBD1. From germline, CDR1 is SGHRS and CDR2 YFSETQ. V lost 0 bases, J lost 4 bases, and 4 bases stayed unmatched. This CDR3 is built from 14 residues. DNA for the CDR3: TGCGCCAGCAGCTTGGCACAGGGGTCATACGAGCAGTACTTC. Protein: CASSLAQGSYEQYF. The full variable domain, with the rest looked up from reference TRBV5-1 and TRBJ2-7, is KAGVTQTPRYLIKTRGQQVTLSCSPISGHRSVSWYQQTPGQGLQFLFEYFSETQRNKGNFPGRFSGRQFSNSRSEMNVSTLELGDSALYLCASSLAQGSYEQYFGPGTRLTVT.

The rearrangement joins TRBV2 to TRBJ2-7; TRBD2 is a possible D gene (5 bases). CDR1 is SNHLY, CDR2 FYNNEI, per germline. The CDR3 length is 12 residues. V was trimmed by 1 base and J by 7 bases, leaving 8 bases between them. The CDR3 DNA sequence: TGTGCCAGCAGTGAAGACCGCGGGGAGCAGTACTTC. It translates to CASSEDRGEQYF.

The chain employs TRBV28 and TRBJ2-5, with 12 bases fitting TRBD2. CDR3 length equals 16 residues. Germline V gene sequence: CDR1 MDHEN, CDR2 SYDVKM. The V and J ends lost 8 bases and 5 bases, in that order; junction bases with no gene match: 12. The CDR3 is CASGIMTSGRGETQYF. CDR3 DNA: TGTGCCAGCGGGATTATGACTAGCGGGAGAGGCGAGACCCAGTACTTC.

The V and J genes are TRBV28 and TRBJ1-5; 11 nucleotides line up with TRBD1. With 4 bases clipped from V and 6 bases from J, the junction kept 5 bases outside the gene matches. Germline V lookup: CDR1 MDHEN, CDR2 SYDVKM. The CDR3 sequence is 15 residues long. CDR3 loop: CASSSRTGGTQPQHF. The CDR3 bases are TGTGCCAGCAGTTCGAGGACAGGGGGCACTCAGCCCCAGCATTTT.

This clone showed up just once. The CDR3 spells CASSPRREEQYF. CDR3 sequence (DNA): TGTGCCAGCAGCCCACGTCGAGAGGAGCAGTACTTC. The chain couples TRBV5-8 to TRBJ2-7; D gene unclear. This CDR3 contains 12 residues. V shed 4 bases and J shed 7 bases, with 12 bases lying between them. The V gene's germline CDR1 is SGHTS and CDR2 YDEGEE. Full variable domain (missing parts from reference TRBV5-8 and TRBJ2-7): EAGVTQSPTHLIKTRGQQATLRCSPISGHTSVYWYQQALGLGLQFLLWYDEGEERNRGNFPPRFSGRQFPNYSSELNVNALELEDSALYLCASSPRREEQYFGPGTRLTVT.

V and J are TRBV9 and TRBJ2-7, with a possible D match to TRBD2 (5 bases). Per the germline V gene, CDR1 is SGDLS and CDR2 is YYNGEE. With 4 bases removed from V and 0 bases from J, the gap between germline ends came to 14 bases. The CDR3 runs 15 residues. CDR3 coding DNA: TGTGCCAGCAGCCTAGCAGGAGGAAGCTCCTACGAGCAGTACTTC. It specifies CASSLAGGSSYEQYF.

This chain uses TRBV7-2 with TRBJ1-1, with 8 bases that match TRBD1. From germline, CDR1 is SGHTA and CDR2 FQGNSA. The CDR3 loop spans 14 amino acids. V gave up 6 bases and J gave up 4 bases; unmatched junction bases: 7. The chain's CDR3 is CASRGGQGITEAFF. The CDR3 coding sequence is TGTGCCAGCAGGGGAGGACAGGGAATCACTGAAGCTTTCTTT.

J is TRBJ1-2 and V is TRBV29-1; 7 bases align to TRBD1. Trimming at V came to 6 bases and at J to 6 bases, leaving 16 bases not matched to a gene. The CDR3 totals 15 residues. From germline, CDR1 is SQVTM and CDR2 ANQGSEA. The CDR3 region has the DNA TGCAGCGTGGACAGGTCGCCACCTTCCCCCCATGGCTACACCTTC. Amino acids: CSVDRSPPSPHGYTF.

V and J are TRBV6-5 and TRBJ1-2; TRBD1 matches 10 bases. The CDR3 contains 13 residues. Germline CDR1 and CDR2: MNHEY and SVGAGI. The ends lost 6 bases at V and 4 bases at J; junction bases unmatched: 2. CDR3 protein: CASSWTGGYGYTF. The CDR3 DNA reads TGTGCCAGCAGCTGGACAGGGGGCTATGGCTACACCTTC.

This rearrangement joins TRBV9 to TRBJ2-1; 12 nucleotides agree with TRBD2. V dropped 2 bases and J dropped 6; count of bases not matched to a gene: 6. The CDR3 is 16 residues long. Per the germline V gene, CDR1 is SGDLS and CDR2 is YYNGEE. This chain's CDR3 is CASSVMTSGGLNEQFF. The CDR3 DNA reads as TGTGCCAGCAGCGTCATGACTAGCGGGGGTCTCAATGAGCAGTTCTTC.

The chain carries TRBV21-1 and TRBJ1-1; TRBD1, the table's D call, lacks a check against the DNA. TRBV21-1 counts as a pseudogene. The CDR3 has 17 amino acids. CDR3 sequence reads: CASSKATGARGRTEAFF. In nucleotides, the CDR3 is TGTGCCAGCAGCAAGGCGACAGGGGCTCGGGGGCGTACTGAAGCTTTCTTT.

The CDR3 DNA reads as TGTGCCAGCAGCACTAGCGGGAGTAGAGATACGCAGTATTTT. This gives the protein CASSTSGSRDTQYF. The rearrangement links TRBV5-4 to TRBJ2-3, with 11 bases fitting TRBD2. The CDR3 consists of 14 residues. J was trimmed by 5 bases and V by 4 bases; bases with no gene match: 3. The germline V gene encodes CDR1 SGHNT and CDR2 YYREEE (reference sequence).

The J gene is TRBJ2-5, the V gene TRBV15; D is uncertain. V was shortened by 0 bases and J by 7 bases, with 15 bases between the two germline ends. CDR3 length equals 15 residues. The V gene's germline CDR1 is LNHNV and CDR2 YYDKDF (reference sequence). The CDR3 sequence is CATSRDSLGGGTQYF. In DNA form, the CDR3 reads TGTGCCACCAGCAGAGATTCTCTGGGTGGCGGGACCCAGTACTTC.

CDR3 loop: CASRDRGITYEQYF. CDR3 coding DNA: TGTGCCAGCCGCGACAGGGGCATAACCTACGAGCAGTACTTC. The rearrangement uses TRBV2 and TRBJ2-7; 8 nucleotides line up with TRBD1. Per the germline V gene, CDR1 is SNHLY and CDR2 is FYNNEI. Losses at the gene ends were 8 bases for V and 2 bases for J; bases not matched to a gene: 8. The CDR3 covers 14 residues.

V is TRBV7-9 and J is TRBJ1-4, with D possibly TRBD1 on 5 matching bases. The V end was cut by 4 bases, the J end by 8 bases, with 11 bases between. Per the germline V gene, CDR1 is SEHNR and CDR2 is FQNEAQ (reference sequence). The CDR3 sequence is 13 residues long. As DNA, the CDR3 is TGTGCCAGCAGCTCGGGGGGACTCGAAAAACTGTTTTTT. This translates into CASSSGGLEKLFF.

The rearrangement joins TRBV5-4 to TRBJ2-5; 10 bases map to TRBD1. Germline loops: CDR1 SGHNT, CDR2 YYREEE (reference sequence). After removal of 4 bases from V and 3 bases from J, the junction contained 6 bases not matched to a gene. CDR3 length equals 15 residues. The chain's CDR3 is CASSRRGQGKETQYF. The DNA for the CDR3 is TGTGCCAGCAGCCGAAGGGGACAGGGGAAAGAGACCCAGTACTTC.

The J gene is TRBJ2-1, the V gene TRBV13; tentative D call: TRBD2 (6 bases). From germline, CDR1 is PRHDT and CDR2 FYEKMQ (reference sequence). Trimming removed 3 bases at V and 6 bases at J, with 18 bases between. This CDR3 contains 16 residues. The DNA of the CDR3 is TGTGCCAGCAGCTTGGACCGACTCGGGACTCGCAATGAGCAGTTCTTC. Its translation is CASSLDRLGTRNEQFF. Looking up the rest from reference TRBV13 and TRBJ2-1 gives the full variable domain: AAGVIQSPRHLIKEKRETATLKCYPIPRHDTVYWYQQGPGQDPQFLISFYEKMQSDKGSIPDRFSAQQFSDYHSELNMSSLELGDSALYFCASSLDRLGTRNEQFFGPGTRLTVL.

V and J are TRBV18 and TRBJ2-2; D is uncertain. The CDR3 is made up of 17 amino acids. Trimming cost V 3 bases and J 7 bases, with 21 bases left between them. CDR1 and CDR2 from the germline V gene are KGHSH and LQKENI. The CDR3 DNA reads as TGTGCCAGCTCACCTTTTTTCACGAGAGAGGAGAGCGGGGAGCTGTTTTTT. This codes for CASSPFFTREESGELFF.

A few counts support this clone. This chain joins TRBV7-8 and TRBJ2-1; 7 bases are shared with TRBD2. Germline V gene data show CDR1 as SGHVS and CDR2 as FQNEAQ. This CDR3 has 14 amino acids. The trim removed 3 bases at V and 8 bases at J, leaving 7 bases unmatched. The CDR3 region is CASSLGGYVYEQFF. The CDR3 bases are TGTGCCAGCAGCTTGGGGGGGTACGTCTATGAGCAGTTCTTC.

The chain links TRBV29-1 to TRBJ1-2; tentative D call: TRBD1 (6 bases). V lost 6 bases to trimming and J lost 0 bases, with 11 bases between them. Per germline, CDR1 SQVTM and CDR2 ANQGSEA. The CDR3 has 13 amino acids. CDR3 residues: CSVRQETNYGYTF. CDR3 coding DNA: TGCAGCGTACGACAGGAAACTAACTATGGCTACACCTTC.

This rearrangement joins TRBV7-2 to TRBJ2-1; D perhaps matches TRBD2 (6 bases). V was trimmed by 3 bases and J by 0 bases, leaving 9 bases between them. CDR3 size: 15 residues. CDR1 is SGHTA, CDR2 FQGNSA, per germline. The CDR3 region has the DNA TGTGCCAGCAGCTTTAGCGGAAGCTCCTACAATGAGCAGTTCTTC. Amino acid sequence: CASSFSGSSYNEQFF.

The V gene is TRBV7-7, the J gene TRBJ1-4, with D perhaps TRBD1 (6 bases). CDR3 size: 14 residues. V lost 3 bases to trimming and J lost 4 bases, with 9 bases between them. Looked up from germline, CDR1 is SSHAT and CDR2 is FNYEAQ (reference sequence). The CDR3 DNA reads as TGTGCCAGCAGCTTGGACAGATTTAATGAAAAACTGTTTTTT. This sequence encodes CASSLDRFNEKLFF.

The rearrangement uses TRBV7-2 and TRBJ2-7, with 11 bases matching TRBD1. CDR3 length: 16 residues. Germline CDR1 SGHTA, CDR2 FQGNSA. The V gene end was trimmed by 1 base and the J gene end by 6 bases; junction bases not matched to a gene: 8. The CDR3 sequence: CASSLGGPGTGGEQYF. The CDR3 DNA is TGTGCCAGCAGCTTAGGGGGGCCCGGGACAGGGGGCGAGCAGTACTTC.